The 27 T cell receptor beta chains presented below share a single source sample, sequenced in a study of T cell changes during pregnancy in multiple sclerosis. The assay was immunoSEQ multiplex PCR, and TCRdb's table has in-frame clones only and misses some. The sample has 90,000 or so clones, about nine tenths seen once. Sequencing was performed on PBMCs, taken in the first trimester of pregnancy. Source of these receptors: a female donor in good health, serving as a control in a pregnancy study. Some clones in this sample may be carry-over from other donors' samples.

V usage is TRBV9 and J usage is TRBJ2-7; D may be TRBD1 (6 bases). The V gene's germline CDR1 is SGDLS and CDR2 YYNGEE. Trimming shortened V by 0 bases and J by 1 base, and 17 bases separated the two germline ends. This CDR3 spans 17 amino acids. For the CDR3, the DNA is TGTGCCAGCAGCGTAGGTTTGAATAGCCAGGGGTCCTACGAGCAGTACTTC. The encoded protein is CASSVGLNSQGSYEQYF.

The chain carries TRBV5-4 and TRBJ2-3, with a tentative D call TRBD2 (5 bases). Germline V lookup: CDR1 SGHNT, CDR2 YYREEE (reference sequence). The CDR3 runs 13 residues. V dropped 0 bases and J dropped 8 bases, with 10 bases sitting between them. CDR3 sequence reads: CASSLASEGTQYF. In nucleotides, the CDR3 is TGTGCCAGCAGCTTGGCGAGTGAGGGTACGCAGTATTTT.

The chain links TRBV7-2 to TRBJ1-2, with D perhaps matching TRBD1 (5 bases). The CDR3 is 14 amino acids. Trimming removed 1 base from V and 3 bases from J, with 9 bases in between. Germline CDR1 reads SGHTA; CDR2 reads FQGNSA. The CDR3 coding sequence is TGTGCCAGCAGCTTAGGTATAGGGGACTATGGCTACACCTTC. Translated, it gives CASSLGIGDYGYTF.

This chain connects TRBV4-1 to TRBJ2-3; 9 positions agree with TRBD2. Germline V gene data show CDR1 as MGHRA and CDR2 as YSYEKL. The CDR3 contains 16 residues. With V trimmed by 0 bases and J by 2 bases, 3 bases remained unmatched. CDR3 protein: CASSQERLAATDTQYF. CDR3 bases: TGCGCCAGCAGCCAAGAACGACTAGCGGCCACAGATACGCAGTATTTT.

CDR3 nucleotides: TGTGCCAGCAGTCCCGACGGGGGGGCCACGGACATTCAGTACTTC. The encoded protein is CASSPDGGATDIQYF. J is TRBJ2-4 and V is TRBV6-4, with TRBD2 matching 8 bases. Trimming took 5 bases from V and 8 from J; bases not matched to a gene: 11. The CDR3 runs 15 residues. Germline CDR1 MRHNA, CDR2 SNTAGT.

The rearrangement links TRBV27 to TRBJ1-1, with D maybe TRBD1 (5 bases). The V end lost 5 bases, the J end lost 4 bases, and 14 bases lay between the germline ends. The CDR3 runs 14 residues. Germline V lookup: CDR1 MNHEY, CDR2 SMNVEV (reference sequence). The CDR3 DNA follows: TGTGCCAGCAGTCCCGGTGGGGGGATCACTGAAGCTTTCTTT. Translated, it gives CASSPGGGITEAFF.

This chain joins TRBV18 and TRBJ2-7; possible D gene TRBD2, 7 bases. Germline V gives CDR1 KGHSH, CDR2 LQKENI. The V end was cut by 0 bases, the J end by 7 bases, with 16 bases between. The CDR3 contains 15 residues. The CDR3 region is CASSPPAGAGGEQYF. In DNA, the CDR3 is TGTGCCAGCTCACCACCGGCGGGGGCCGGGGGGGAGCAGTACTTC. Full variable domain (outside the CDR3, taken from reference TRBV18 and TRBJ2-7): NAGVMQNPRHLVRRRGQEARLRCSPMKGHSHVYWYRQLPEEGLKFMVYLQKENIIDESGMPKERFSAEFPKEGPSILRIQQVVRGDSAAYFCASSPPAGAGGEQYFGPGTRLTVT.

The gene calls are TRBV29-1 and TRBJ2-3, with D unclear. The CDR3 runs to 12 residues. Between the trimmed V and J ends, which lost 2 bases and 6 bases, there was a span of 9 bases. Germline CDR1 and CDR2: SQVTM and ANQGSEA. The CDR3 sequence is CSVEYPLDTQYF. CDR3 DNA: TGCAGCGTTGAATATCCTTTGGATACGCAGTATTTT.

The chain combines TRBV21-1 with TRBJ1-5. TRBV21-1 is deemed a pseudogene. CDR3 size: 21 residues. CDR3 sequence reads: CASSVRKRGREGIYSNQPQHF. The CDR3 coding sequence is TGTGCCAGCAGCGTAAGAAAAAGGGGCAGGGAGGGGATTTATAGCAATCAGCCCCAGCATTTT.

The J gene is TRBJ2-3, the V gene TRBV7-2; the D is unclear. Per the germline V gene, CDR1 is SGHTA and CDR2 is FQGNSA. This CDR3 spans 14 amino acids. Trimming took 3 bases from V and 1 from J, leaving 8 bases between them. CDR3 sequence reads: CASSFSPGTDTQYF. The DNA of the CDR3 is TGTGCCAGCAGCTTTAGTCCTGGCACAGATACGCAGTATTTT.

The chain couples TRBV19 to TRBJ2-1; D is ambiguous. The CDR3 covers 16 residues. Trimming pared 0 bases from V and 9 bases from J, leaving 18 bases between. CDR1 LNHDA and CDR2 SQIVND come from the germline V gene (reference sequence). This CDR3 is CASSIDQGVRQAEQFF. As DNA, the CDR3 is TGTGCCAGTAGTATAGATCAAGGCGTACGGCAGGCTGAGCAGTTCTTC.

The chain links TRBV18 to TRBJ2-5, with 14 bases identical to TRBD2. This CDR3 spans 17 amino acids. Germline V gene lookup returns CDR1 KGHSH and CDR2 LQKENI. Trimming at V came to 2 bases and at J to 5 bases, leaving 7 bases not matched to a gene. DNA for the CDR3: TGTGCCAGCTCACCAGGGACTAGCGGGAGCGGTGTGGAGACCCAGTACTTC. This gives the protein CASSPGTSGSGVETQYF.

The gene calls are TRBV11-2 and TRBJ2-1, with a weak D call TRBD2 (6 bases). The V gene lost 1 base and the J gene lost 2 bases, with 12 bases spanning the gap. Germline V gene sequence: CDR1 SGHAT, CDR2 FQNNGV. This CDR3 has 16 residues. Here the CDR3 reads CASSLVGGNTYNEQFF. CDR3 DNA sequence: TGTGCCAGCAGCTTAGTGGGCGGGAACACCTACAATGAGCAGTTCTTC.

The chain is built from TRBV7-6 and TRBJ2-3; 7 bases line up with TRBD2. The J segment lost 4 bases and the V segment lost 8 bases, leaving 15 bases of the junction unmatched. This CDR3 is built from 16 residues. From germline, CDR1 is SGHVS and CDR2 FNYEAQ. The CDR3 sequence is CASGTHRLSGPDTQYF. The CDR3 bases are TGTGCCAGCGGAACTCACAGGCTTAGCGGGCCAGATACGCAGTATTTT.

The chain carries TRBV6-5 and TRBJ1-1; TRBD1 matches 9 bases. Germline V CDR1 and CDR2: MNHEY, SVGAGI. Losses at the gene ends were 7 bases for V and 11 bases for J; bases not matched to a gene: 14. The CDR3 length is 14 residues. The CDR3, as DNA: TGTGCCAGCAACGAAAGATACAGGGGGCCATCGGCTTTCTTT. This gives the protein CASNERYRGPSAFF.

CDR3 region: CASSEFPIVGGELFF. The CDR3 DNA is TGTGCCAGCAGTGAATTTCCCATAGTCGGCGGGGAGCTGTTTTTT. This sequence joins TRBV25-1 and TRBJ2-2; no reliable D call. Germline values: CDR1 MGHDK, CDR2 SYGVNS. V was trimmed by 1 base and J by 7 bases, leaving 13 bases between them. This CDR3 spans 15 amino acids.

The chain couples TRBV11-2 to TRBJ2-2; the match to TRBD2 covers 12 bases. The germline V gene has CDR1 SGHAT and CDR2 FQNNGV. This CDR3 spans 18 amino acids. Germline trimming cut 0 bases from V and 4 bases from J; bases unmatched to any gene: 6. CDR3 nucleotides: TGTGCCAGCAGCTTAGATCCTAGCGGGAGGGCCGGCACCGGGGAGCTGTTTTTT. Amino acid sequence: CASSLDPSGRAGTGELFF.

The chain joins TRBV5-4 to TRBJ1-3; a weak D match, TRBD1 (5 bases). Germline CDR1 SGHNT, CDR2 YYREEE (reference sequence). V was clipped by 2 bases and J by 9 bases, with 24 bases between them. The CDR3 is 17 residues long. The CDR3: CASSLNRDSARVGTIYF. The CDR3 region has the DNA TGTGCCAGCAGCTTAAATCGAGACAGCGCTCGGGTCGGCACCATATATTTT.

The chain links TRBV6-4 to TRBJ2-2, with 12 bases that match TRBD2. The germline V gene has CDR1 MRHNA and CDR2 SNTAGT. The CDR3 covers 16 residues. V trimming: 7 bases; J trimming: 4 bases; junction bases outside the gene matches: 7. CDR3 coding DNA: TGTGCCAGCAAGGAGACTAGCGGGAGCGTCACCGGGGAGCTGTTTTTT. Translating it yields CASKETSGSVTGELFF.

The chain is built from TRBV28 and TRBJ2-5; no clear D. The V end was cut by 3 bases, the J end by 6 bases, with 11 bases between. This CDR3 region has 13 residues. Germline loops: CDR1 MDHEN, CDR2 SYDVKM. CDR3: CASSFSGMQTQYF. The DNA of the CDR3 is TGTGCCAGCAGTTTTTCAGGAATGCAGACCCAGTACTTC.

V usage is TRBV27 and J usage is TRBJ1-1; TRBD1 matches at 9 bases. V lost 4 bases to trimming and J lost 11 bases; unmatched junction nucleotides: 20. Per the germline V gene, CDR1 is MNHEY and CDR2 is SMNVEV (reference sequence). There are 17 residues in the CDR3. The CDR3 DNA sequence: TGTGCCAGCAGTTCCACAATAGGGGGGACAGGGCCCCGCCCGGCTTTCTTT. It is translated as CASSSTIGGTGPRPAFF.

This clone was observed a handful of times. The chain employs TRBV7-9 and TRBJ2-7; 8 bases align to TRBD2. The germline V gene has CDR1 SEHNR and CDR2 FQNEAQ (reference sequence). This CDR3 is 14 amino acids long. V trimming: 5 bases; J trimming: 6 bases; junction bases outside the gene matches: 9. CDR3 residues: CASSALTGLVEQYF. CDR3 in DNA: TGTGCCAGCAGCGCACTCACGGGACTAGTCGAGCAGTACTTC. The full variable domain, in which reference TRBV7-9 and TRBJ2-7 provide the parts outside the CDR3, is DTGVSQNPRHKITKRGQNVTFRCDPISEHNRLYWYRQTLGQGPEFLTYFQNEAQLEKSRLLSDRFSAERPKGSFSTLEIQRTEQGDSAMYLCASSALTGLVEQYFGPGTRLTVT.

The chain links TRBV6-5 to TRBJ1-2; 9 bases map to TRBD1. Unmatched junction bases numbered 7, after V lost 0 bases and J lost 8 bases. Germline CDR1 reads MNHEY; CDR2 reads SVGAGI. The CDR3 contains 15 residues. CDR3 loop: CASSYSKQGARGYTF. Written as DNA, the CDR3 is TGTGCCAGCAGTTACTCGAAACAGGGGGCAAGAGGCTACACCTTC.

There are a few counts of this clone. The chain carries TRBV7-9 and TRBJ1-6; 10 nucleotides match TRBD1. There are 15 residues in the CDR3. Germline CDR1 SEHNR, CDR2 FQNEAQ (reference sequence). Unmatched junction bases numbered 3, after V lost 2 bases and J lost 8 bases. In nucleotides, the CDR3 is TGTGCCAGCAGCTTATTAGGACAGGGGGATTCACCCCTCCACTTT. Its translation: CASSLLGQGDSPLHF.

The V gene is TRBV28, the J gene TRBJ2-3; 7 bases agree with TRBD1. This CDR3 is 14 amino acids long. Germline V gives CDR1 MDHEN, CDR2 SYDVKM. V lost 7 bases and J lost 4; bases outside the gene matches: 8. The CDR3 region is CASISGQPPDTQYF. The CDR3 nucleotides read TGTGCCAGCATCTCGGGACAGCCCCCAGATACGCAGTATTTT.

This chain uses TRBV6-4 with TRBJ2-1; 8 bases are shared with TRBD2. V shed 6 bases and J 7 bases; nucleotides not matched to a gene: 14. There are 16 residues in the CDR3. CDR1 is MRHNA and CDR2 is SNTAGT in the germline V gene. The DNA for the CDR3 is TGTGCCAGCAGCGGGAGGGGAGAGCGGGAGAGAAATGAGCAGTTCTTC. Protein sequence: CASSGRGERERNEQFF.

CDR3 sequence: CASSQPPGQGLGNTIYF. The CDR3 DNA follows: TGCGCCAGCAGCCAACCCCCGGGACAGGGTTTAGGAAACACCATATATTTT. The gene calls are TRBV4-1 and TRBJ1-3; 9 bases align to TRBD1. V dropped 2 bases and J dropped 4; count of bases not matched to a gene: 9. The CDR3 covers 17 residues. Germline V lookup: CDR1 MGHRA, CDR2 YSYEKL.